Listed below are T cell receptor beta chains from one sample, sequenced in a study of T cells in Graves' hyperthyroidism and ophthalmopathy. TCRdb processed the multiplex PCR reads anew with MiXCR; each CDR3 protein has one entry. The table shows about 570,000 distinct CDR3 sequences, with about 45% occurring only once. Sequenced sample: peripheral blood or thyroid tissue (not recorded which). These receptor sequences come from an adult woman with Graves' disease, either hyperthyroidism or ophthalmopathy (not recorded which). Both conserved end residues are trimmed from each CDR3.

J gene	V gene	CDR3 protein
TRBJ1-3	TRBV5-4	ASSFYICSAARLSGNTIY
TRBJ1-4	TRBV2	ASTPDRRTNEKLF
TRBJ2-6	TRBV7-9	ASRLQAPMEGANVLT
TRBJ1-1	TRBV6-6	ASSYVGQENTEAF
TRBJ1-2	TRBV30	AWSVGWGRNYGYT
TRBJ1-2	TRBV25-1	ASTTTGTFGYT
TRBJ1-2	TRBV14	ASSKAGLEGYT
TRBJ2-7	TRBV20-1	SARFQSYEQY
TRBJ2-2	TRBV4-2	ASSQETDTGELF
TRBJ1-2	TRBV10-3	AISEIGYGYT
TRBJ1-2	TRBV7-9	ASSPSYSRRVTGYT
TRBJ2-2	TRBV9	AGSPQPLNTGELF
TRBJ1-3	TRBV12-3/TRBV12-4	ASGQRDSGNTIY
TRBJ1-6	TRBV15	ATSSPSRVIPHH
TRBJ1-2	TRBV7-9	ASSLVPRQTNYGYT
TRBJ1-1	TRBV27	ASSLGSSTEAF
TRBJ2-6	TRBV25-1	ASSEFGGTGANVLT
TRBJ2-7	TRBV20-1	SVAMAGGADEQY